These 7 T cell receptor beta chains share one sample of origin, sequenced in a study of T-cell reconstitution after alpha-beta-depleted transplantation in children. The library targeted TCRbeta and was prepared with unique molecular identifiers. TCRdb recomputed calls from the PCR reads with MiXCR, one row per CDR3 protein. The profile covers a few hundred thousand distinct CDR3 sequences, with 10% to 15% appearing a single time and over 2% taken by the ten largest. The sequences come from PBMCs, mostly from graft donor cells, collected 360 days after TCRalphabeta/CD19-depleted stem cell transplant. These receptors came from a male patient under 18 who had a stem cell transplant for acute myeloid leukemia, so the T cells may come from the graft donor.

This clonotype appeared a few times. The V and J genes are TRBV6-2 or TRBV6-3 and TRBJ2-7, with D uncertain. Germline V CDR1 and CDR2: MNHEY, SVGEGT. V was cut by 5 bases and J by 0 bases, with 23 bases left in between. This CDR3 is 18 amino acids long. The CDR3: CASSPRTNPGPLSYEQYF. The DNA of the CDR3 is TGTGCCAGCAGTCCACGGACCAACCCAGGACCCCTCTCCTACGAGCAGTACTTC.

At least ten counts were recorded for this clonotype. The V call is TRBV4-2, the J call TRBJ2-5, with no clear D. The germline V gene has CDR1 LGHNA and CDR2 YNFKEQ. CDR3 length: 14 residues. V lost 4 bases and J 4 bases, leaving 13 bases between the germline ends. CDR3 residues: CASSPAREAETQYF. The CDR3 DNA reads TGTGCCAGCAGCCCGGCCCGAGAGGCAGAGACCCAGTACTTC.

This chain links TRBV24-1 with TRBJ1-2; D possibly corresponds to TRBD1 (5 bases). There are 15 residues in the CDR3. V was cut by 3 bases and J by 4 bases, with 14 bases left in between. The germline V gene encodes CDR1 KGHDR and CDR2 SFDVKD. For the CDR3, the DNA is TGTGCCACCAGTGATGTCGCGGGGGAGATCTATGGCTACACCTTC. This translates into CATSDVAGEIYGYTF.

This clonotype was detected many times. This chain links TRBV2 with TRBJ2-3; TRBD2 matches 7 bases. J gave up 8 bases and V 7 bases, and 3 bases lay outside the gene matches. Germline V gene sequence: CDR1 SNHLY, CDR2 FYNNEI. The CDR3 runs 11 residues. CDR3 in amino acids: CASTGGGTQYF. The DNA of the CDR3 is TGTGCCAGCACGGGCGGGGGTACGCAGTATTTT.

V is TRBV7-2 and J is TRBJ2-4; D perhaps matches TRBD1 (5 bases). The germline V gene has CDR1 SGHTA and CDR2 FQGNSA. V was pared by 8 bases and J by 3 bases, with 11 bases between. The CDR3 consists of 13 residues. CDR3 sequence reads: CASGQGGKNIQYF. The CDR3 DNA sequence: TGTGCCAGCGGGCAGGGCGGCAAAAACATTCAGTACTTC.

This clonotype was detected many times. The chain is built from TRBV28 and TRBJ2-4; 7 nucleotides line up with TRBD1. The germline V gene has CDR1 MDHEN and CDR2 SYDVKM. With 4 bases clipped from V and 2 bases from J, the junction kept 5 bases outside the gene matches. The CDR3 is 15 residues long. CDR3 nucleotides: TGTGCCAGCAGTTATGACAGGGTATCCAAAAACATTCAGTACTTC. Protein: CASSYDRVSKNIQYF.

This clonotype was picked up a small number of times. The rearrangement uses TRBV6-5 and TRBJ2-1, with no clear D. V lost 3 bases, J lost 8 bases, and 11 bases lay in between. CDR3 length equals 13 residues. Germline assignment: CDR1 MNHEY and CDR2 SVGAGI. CDR3 DNA: TGTGCCAGCAGTTATTCGAGGTCTGATGAGCAGTTCTTC. Its protein product is CASSYSRSDEQFF.